Here is one TCR beta chain with its context. Its target is not known. Germline CDR1 reads MDHEN; CDR2 reads SYDVKM. CDR3 length: 15 amino acids. Trimming removed 2 bases from V and 5 bases from J, with 13 bases in between. The data derive from a study of Ad26.COV2.S vaccination and SARS-CoV-2 variants. Findings and limits, study-wide: With respect to non-spike TCR breadth, vaccine and placebo recipients were similar. Substantial breadth was reportedly displayed by spike-specific CD8+ and CD4+ T cell responses after vaccination.

Assay: immunoSEQ multiplex PCR; the TCRdb copy retains only in-frame clones and omits some. There are around 100,000 clones in the sample; 80% occur only once, and around 15% lies in the top ten. The clonotype originates from a human donor who had recovered from COVID-19. The input for sequencing was peripheral blood, taken after recovery from COVID-19. The chain recombines TRBV28 with TRBJ1-5; D is undetermined. The CDR3 nucleotides read TGTGCCAGCAGTTTAAGGAGTGGTTCGGATCAGCCCCAGCATTTT. Translating gives CASSLRSGSDQPQHF.